These T cell receptor beta chains were read from a single sample in a study of blood T cells in healthy people across ages. TCRdb re-derived calls from the 5' RACE reads in MiXCR, one entry per CDR3 protein. Among 600,000 to 650,000 distinct CDR3 sequences, around 54% were seen once, and the ten largest hold roughly 34%. What was sequenced was blood. The receptor set was obtained from a man aged 55 to 69 in good health. The CDR3 runs from the conserved cysteine through the conserved F or W. The D gene is left open where the match is weak. Where a row states a size, it is once, few, many or the class of an expanded clone; other rows omit it.

d_call: .
j_call: TRBJ2-2
clone_size: .
v_call: TRBV6-1
cdr3_length: 13
cdr3_nt: TGTGCCAGCACCCTCGATTTGGACGGGGTGCTGTTTTTT
cdr3_aa: CASTLDLDGVLFF

d_call: .
j_call: TRBJ2-1
clone_size: few
v_call: TRBV4-2
cdr3_length: 15
cdr3_nt: TGTGCCAGCAGCCAAGATCTGGGCTCCTACAATGAGCAGTTCTTC
cdr3_aa: CASSQDLGSYNEQFF

d_call: TRBD2
j_call: TRBJ2-4
clone_size: .
v_call: TRBV20-1
cdr3_length: 14
cdr3_nt: TGCAGTGCTAGAGCCTACAGGGTAGCGGGGGAGCAGTACTTC
cdr3_aa: CSARAYRVAGEQYF

d_call: TRBD1
j_call: TRBJ1-5
clone_size: .
v_call: TRBV12-3/TRBV12-4
cdr3_length: 14
cdr3_nt: TGTGCCAGCAGTCGTGACAGGGTTGGGCAGCCCCAGCATTTT
cdr3_aa: CASSRDRVGQPQHF

d_call: TRBD1
j_call: TRBJ2-4
clone_size: few
v_call: TRBV20-1
cdr3_length: 16
cdr3_nt: TGCAGTGCTACCCAAGGGACAGATCTAGCCAAAAACATTCAGTACTTC
cdr3_aa: CSATQGTDLAKNIQYF

d_call: .
j_call: TRBJ2-1
clone_size: .
v_call: TRBV20-1
cdr3_length: 14
cdr3_nt: TGCAGTGCTAGGTGGCAGGGGCCTTACAATGAGCAGTTCTTC
cdr3_aa: CSARWQGPYNEQFF

d_call: .
j_call: TRBJ1-1
clone_size: few
v_call: TRBV20-1
cdr3_length: 18
cdr3_nt: TGCAGTGCGGAAGACATAGACAGCGGGCCTATGTCGAACACTGAAGCTTTCTTT
cdr3_aa: CSAEDIDSGPMSNTEAFF

d_call: TRBD2
j_call: TRBJ2-4
clone_size: .
v_call: TRBV28
cdr3_length: 12
cdr3_nt: TGTGCCAGCAGCTGGGGAGGGACTAGCCAGTACTTC
cdr3_aa: CASSWGGTSQYF

d_call: .
j_call: TRBJ1-2
clone_size: many
v_call: TRBV12-3/TRBV12-4
cdr3_length: 13
cdr3_nt: TGCGCCAGCAGCCTGGGACTTAACTATGGCTACACCTTC
cdr3_aa: CASSLGLNYGYTF

d_call: .
j_call: TRBJ2-7
clone_size: many
v_call: TRBV18
cdr3_length: 12
cdr3_nt: TGCGCCAGCAGCCCCGACGGCTACGAGCAGTACTTC
cdr3_aa: CASSPDGYEQYF

d_call: .
j_call: TRBJ1-2
clone_size: few
v_call: TRBV10-3
cdr3_length: 13
cdr3_nt: TGTGCCATCTCTTCTGGGAGGGAGTATGGCTACACCTTC
cdr3_aa: CAISSGREYGYTF

d_call: .
j_call: TRBJ2-6
clone_size: once
v_call: TRBV4-1
cdr3_length: 14
cdr3_nt: TGCGCCAGCAGCCAAGGGGCAGGAGTCAACGTCCCGACTTTC
cdr3_aa: CASSQGAGVNVPTF

d_call: TRBD1
j_call: TRBJ2-1
clone_size: once
v_call: TRBV7-2
cdr3_length: 15
cdr3_nt: TGTGCCAGCTGGGTGGACAGGGGATCTTACAATGAGCAGTTCTTC
cdr3_aa: CASWVDRGSYNEQFF

d_call: .
j_call: TRBJ2-5
clone_size: .
v_call: TRBV20-1
cdr3_length: 15
cdr3_nt: TGCAGTGCTCGGATAGGGTGGGGTTCCTATAATGAGCAGTACTTC
cdr3_aa: CSARIGWGSYNEQYF

d_call: .
j_call: TRBJ2-5
clone_size: .
v_call: TRBV29-1
cdr3_length: 16
cdr3_nt: TGCAGCTTCTTAGCGGACCCAATCAGGGGCCAAGAGACCCAGTACTTC
cdr3_aa: CSFLADPIRGQETQYF

d_call: .
j_call: TRBJ2-5
clone_size: .
v_call: TRBV3-1
cdr3_length: 15
cdr3_nt: TGTGCCAGCAGCCAAGAATACGGGAAAAGGGAGACCCAGTACTTC
cdr3_aa: CASSQEYGKRETQYF

d_call: TRBD1
j_call: TRBJ1-2
clone_size: few
v_call: TRBV3-1
cdr3_length: 14
cdr3_nt: TGTGCCAGCAGCCCCGACAGGGACCCCTATGGCTACACCTTC
cdr3_aa: CASSPDRDPYGYTF

d_call: .
j_call: TRBJ2-5
clone_size: many
v_call: TRBV5-1
cdr3_length: 15
cdr3_nt: TGCGCCAGCAGCTTGGCTCGCACCCCGCGGGAGACCCAGTACTTC
cdr3_aa: CASSLARTPRETQYF

d_call: TRBD1
j_call: TRBJ2-1
clone_size: few
v_call: TRBV12-3/TRBV12-4
cdr3_length: 15
cdr3_nt: TGTGCCACCACCCCAGGCGGGACAGGGGTCAATGAGCAGTTCTTC
cdr3_aa: CATTPGGTGVNEQFF

d_call: .
j_call: TRBJ2-5
clone_size: few
v_call: TRBV12-3/TRBV12-4
cdr3_length: 15
cdr3_nt: TGTGCCAGCAGTTTCGGGACTCAGGCAACCGGGACCCAGTACTTC
cdr3_aa: CASSFGTQATGTQYF

d_call: .
j_call: TRBJ2-1
clone_size: few
v_call: TRBV5-1
cdr3_length: 14
cdr3_nt: TGCGCCAGCAGCCCCACCCCGGGCTACAATGAGCAGTTCTTC
cdr3_aa: CASSPTPGYNEQFF

d_call: .
j_call: TRBJ1-2
clone_size: .
v_call: TRBV15
cdr3_length: 14
cdr3_nt: TGTGCCACCAGCAGAGGCGGGACGGACTATGGCTACACCTTC
cdr3_aa: CATSRGGTDYGYTF

d_call: .
j_call: TRBJ2-7
clone_size: once
v_call: TRBV10-3
cdr3_length: 14
cdr3_nt: TGTGCCACCGAGGGGGGGGATCTCTCCTACGAGCAGTACTTC
cdr3_aa: CATEGGDLSYEQYF

d_call: .
j_call: TRBJ2-5
clone_size: .
v_call: TRBV5-4
cdr3_length: 15
cdr3_nt: TGTGCCAGCAGCTTGGCCTCTGGGGCCGGGGAGACCCAGTACTTC
cdr3_aa: CASSLASGAGETQYF

d_call: .
j_call: TRBJ2-4
clone_size: few
v_call: TRBV4-1
cdr3_length: 13
cdr3_nt: TGCGCCAGCAGCCAAGATCGAGGGGGGTTTCAGTACTTC
cdr3_aa: CASSQDRGGFQYF

d_call: TRBD1
j_call: TRBJ2-7
clone_size: .
v_call: TRBV7-6
cdr3_length: 16
cdr3_nt: TGTGCCAGCAGCCTCCGCACCGGGACAGGTAACTACGAGCAGTACTTC
cdr3_aa: CASSLRTGTGNYEQYF

d_call: .
j_call: TRBJ2-7
clone_size: .
v_call: TRBV12-3/TRBV12-4
cdr3_length: 13
cdr3_nt: TGTGCCAGCAGTTTAGCGAAAGGGAGCGAGCAGTACTTC
cdr3_aa: CASSLAKGSEQYF

d_call: .
j_call: TRBJ2-4
clone_size: .
v_call: TRBV20-1
cdr3_length: 15
cdr3_nt: TGCAGTGCCCCGTCTCAGGATAGAGCCAAAAACATTCGGTACTTC
cdr3_aa: CSAPSQDRAKNIRYF

d_call: TRBD1
j_call: TRBJ1-4
clone_size: .
v_call: TRBV5-1
cdr3_length: 14
cdr3_nt: TGCGCCAGCAGCGCACAGGGGGTAGATGAAAAACTGTTTTTT
cdr3_aa: CASSAQGVDEKLFF

d_call: .
j_call: TRBJ2-5
clone_size: .
v_call: TRBV2
cdr3_length: 15
cdr3_nt: TGTGCCAGCAGTGAAGGGGAGGTGAGATGGGAGACCCAGTACTTC
cdr3_aa: CASSEGEVRWETQYF

d_call: TRBD2
j_call: TRBJ2-7
clone_size: .
v_call: TRBV20-1
cdr3_length: 13
cdr3_nt: TGCAGTGCTAGGGGACTAGCGAGGAACGAGCAGTACTTC
cdr3_aa: CSARGLARNEQYF

d_call: .
j_call: TRBJ2-5
clone_size: .
v_call: TRBV5-1
cdr3_length: 14
cdr3_nt: TGCGCCAGCAGCAATCGCGCGGGGGCGGAGACCCAGTACTTC
cdr3_aa: CASSNRAGAETQYF

d_call: TRBD1
j_call: TRBJ2-6
clone_size: .
v_call: TRBV7-9
cdr3_length: 19
cdr3_nt: TGTGCCAGCAGCCCCAGGGGGAGGACAGGGGTCTCTGGGGCCAACGTCCTGACTTTC
cdr3_aa: CASSPRGRTGVSGANVLTF

d_call: .
j_call: TRBJ1-1
clone_size: few
v_call: TRBV5-1
cdr3_length: 15
cdr3_nt: TGCGCCAGCAGCTTGGATTCAGGGGCCGACACTGAAGCTTTCTTT
cdr3_aa: CASSLDSGADTEAFF

d_call: TRBD1
j_call: TRBJ2-2
clone_size: .
v_call: TRBV12-3/TRBV12-4
cdr3_length: 16
cdr3_nt: TGTGCCAGCAGTCCCTCGGGACAGGCGAACACCGGGGAGCTGTTTTTT
cdr3_aa: CASSPSGQANTGELFF

d_call: .
j_call: TRBJ2-7
clone_size: .
v_call: TRBV5-1
cdr3_length: 14
cdr3_nt: TGCGCCAGCAGCATGGGGGGGGCCTCCTACGAGCAGTACTTC
cdr3_aa: CASSMGGASYEQYF

d_call: .
j_call: TRBJ2-3
clone_size: .
v_call: TRBV4-1
cdr3_length: 15
cdr3_nt: TGCGCCAGCAGCCAAGGCTCCGGGACTTGTGATACGCAGTATTTT
cdr3_aa: CASSQGSGTCDTQYF

d_call: .
j_call: TRBJ1-4
clone_size: .
v_call: TRBV7-6
cdr3_length: 13
cdr3_nt: TGTGCCAGCAGCCGCAGGGTGGGGGAAAAACTGTTTTTT
cdr3_aa: CASSRRVGEKLFF

d_call: .
j_call: TRBJ2-7
clone_size: .
v_call: TRBV6-1
cdr3_length: 13
cdr3_nt: TGTGCCAGCAGTGAGACGGCGAACTACGAGCAGTACTTC
cdr3_aa: CASSETANYEQYF

d_call: .
j_call: TRBJ2-4
clone_size: few
v_call: TRBV7-9
cdr3_length: 16
cdr3_nt: TGTGCCAGCAGCTTGGGGTCGGCAGGGACGGAAAACATTCAGTACTTC
cdr3_aa: CASSLGSAGTENIQYF

d_call: .
j_call: TRBJ2-7
clone_size: .
v_call: TRBV6-5
cdr3_length: 11
cdr3_nt: TGTGCCAGCGCGAGGGAGTACGAGCAGTACTTC
cdr3_aa: CASAREYEQYF

d_call: TRBD2
j_call: TRBJ2-7
clone_size: .
v_call: TRBV6-5
cdr3_length: 15
cdr3_nt: TGTGCCAGCAGTTCTGCCGGAGCGGGGTCCTACGAGCAGTACTTC
cdr3_aa: CASSSAGAGSYEQYF

d_call: TRBD1
j_call: TRBJ1-1
clone_size: .
v_call: TRBV27
cdr3_length: 17
cdr3_nt: TGTGCCAGCAGTGCCCCACCGGGACAGGGGCGGGACACTGAAGCTTTCTTT
cdr3_aa: CASSAPPGQGRDTEAFF

d_call: .
j_call: TRBJ2-7
clone_size: few
v_call: TRBV5-1
cdr3_length: 14
cdr3_nt: TGCGCCAGCAGCTTAGACAGACCATCCTACGAGCAGTACTTC
cdr3_aa: CASSLDRPSYEQYF

d_call: TRBD1
j_call: TRBJ2-7
clone_size: .
v_call: TRBV20-1
cdr3_length: 13
cdr3_nt: TGCAGTGCTACGGGACAGGGGGTCTACGAGCAGTACTTC
cdr3_aa: CSATGQGVYEQYF

d_call: .
j_call: TRBJ2-1
clone_size: .
v_call: TRBV6-1
cdr3_length: 13
cdr3_nt: TGTGCCAGCAGTTTCTCAGTTATCAATGAGCAGTTCTTC
cdr3_aa: CASSFSVINEQFF